These 10 T cell receptor beta chains came from one sample sequenced in a study of somatic mutations in cytotoxic T cells in rheumatoid arthritis. Produced via immunoSEQ multiplex PCR; TCRdb's table is partial and in-frame only. Here the sample spans roughly 17,000 clones, 80% being singletons. The sample taken for sequencing was CD8+ T cells sorted from blood. The source of these receptors is an adult with rheumatoid arthritis.

This clone is termed medium-sized. The chain is built from TRBV9 and TRBJ2-7; 7 nucleotides line up with TRBD1. The CDR3 is 16 amino acids. CDR1 SGDLS and CDR2 YYNGEE come from the germline V gene. The V and J ends lost 4 bases and 8 bases, in that order; junction bases with no gene match: 18. The CDR3: CASSTYQGVAVDKQYF. The CDR3 DNA is TGTGCCAGCAGCACCTACCAGGGGGTCGCAGTCGATAAGCAGTACTTC.

The chain links TRBV6-5 to TRBJ1-2; no firm D call. The CDR3 runs to 11 residues. The ends were cut back, 6 bases at V and 6 bases at J, with 8 bases in the middle. CDR1 and CDR2 (germline): MNHEY, SVGAGI. CDR3 sequence (DNA): TGTGCCAGCAGCAGCCAGGATGGCTACACCTTC. This gives the protein CASSSQDGYTF.

The CDR3 loop reads CATKNGQGDYYGYTF. The DNA of the CDR3 is TGTGCCACCAAGAACGGACAGGGGGACTACTATGGCTACACCTTC. This sequence joins TRBV2 and TRBJ1-2, with 10 bases fitting TRBD1. CDR1 is SNHLY and CDR2 is FYNNEI in the germline V gene. The CDR3 covers 15 residues. Trimming at V came to 10 bases and at J to 3 bases, leaving 11 bases not matched to a gene.

The chain has TRBV7-8 and TRBJ2-7; 7 bases are a match to TRBD1. V gave up 2 bases and J gave up 0 bases; unmatched junction bases: 4. Germline V gene data show CDR1 as SGHVS and CDR2 as FQNEAQ. This CDR3 spans 15 amino acids. CDR3 sequence reads: CASSLFGDSSYEQYF. The CDR3 coding sequence is TGTGCCAGCAGCTTATTTGGGGACAGCTCCTACGAGCAGTACTTC.

This clone showed up just a few times. The chain links TRBV6-5 to TRBJ1-4; the D is unclear. Germline V gene sequence: CDR1 MNHEY, CDR2 SVGAGI. Between the trimmed V and J ends, which lost 4 bases and 8 bases, there was a span of 17 bases. This CDR3 region has 15 residues. The CDR3 DNA sequence: TGTGCCAGCAGTTCTGGAAACACCGGATCGGAAAAACTGTTTTTT. Its protein is CASSSGNTGSEKLFF.

This chain joins TRBV4-1 and TRBJ2-1; 11 bases fit TRBD1. The CDR3 consists of 16 residues. V was pared by 1 base and J by 9 bases, with 8 bases of the junction left unmatched. Per germline, CDR1 MGHRA and CDR2 YSYEKL. The CDR3 sequence is CASSQGTGGEEGEQFF. The CDR3 DNA sequence: TGCGCCAGCAGCCAAGGGACAGGGGGCGAAGAGGGTGAGCAGTTCTTC.

V is TRBV11-2 and J is TRBJ1-6; D possibly corresponds to TRBD1 (6 bases). The CDR3 has 14 residues. The germline V gene encodes CDR1 SGHAT and CDR2 FQNNGV. V was cut by 2 bases and J by 8 bases, with 10 bases left in between. The CDR3 spells CASSLLHRDSPLHF. Written as DNA, the CDR3 is TGTGCCAGCAGCTTACTACACAGGGATTCACCCCTCCACTTT.

The chain links TRBV4-1 to TRBJ2-3; D ambiguous. The CDR3 covers 14 residues. The V end was cut by 3 bases, the J end by 3 bases, with 10 bases between. The germline gives CDR1 MGHRA, CDR2 YSYEKL. The CDR3: CASSHLATTDTQYF. The CDR3 region has the DNA TGCGCCAGCAGCCATCTTGCCACTACAGATACGCAGTATTTT.

The chain has TRBV5-1 and TRBJ1-5; D gene ambiguous. Trimming shortened V by 4 bases and J by 1 base, and 12 bases separated the two germline ends. The CDR3 has 15 residues. Germline V gene data show CDR1 as SGHRS and CDR2 as YFSETQ. CDR3 bases: TGCGCCAGCAGCGAGACGGGTCGGAGCAATCAGCCCCAGCATTTT. Translation gives CASSETGRSNQPQHF.

This rearrangement joins TRBV7-6 to TRBJ1-1; 9 bases fit TRBD1. The CDR3 runs to 21 residues. Germline values: CDR1 SGHVS, CDR2 FNYEAQ. Trimming removed 0 bases from V and 4 bases from J; junction bases left unmatched: 21. The CDR3 sequence is CASSLAGGPGQGFWFITEAFF. CDR3 nucleotides: TGTGCCAGCAGCTTAGCGGGGGGCCCGGGACAGGGCTTTTGGTTTATCACTGAAGCTTTCTTT.